These T cell receptor beta chains were read from a single sample in a study of blood T cell repertoires in COVID-19. Generated by immunoSEQ multiplex PCR, the TCRdb table keeps only in-frame clones and is missing some. The data show about 110,000 clones, approximately 80% seen once. Sequences were obtained from peripheral blood. The receptors derive from a woman in her 70s with acute or convalescent COVID-19. CDR3s include the opening cysteine and the closing phenylalanine or tryptophan. The order of the fields is clone size, J gene, D gene, V gene, CDR3 DNA, CDR3 protein. D genes are given only for firm matches. The listing skips clone size in some rows; elsewhere it reads once, few, many or a size class.

- TRBJ2-1 - TRBV5-4 TGTGCCAGCAGCTTGGCGGTGGGAGAGAATGAGCAGTTCTTC CASSLAVGENEQFF
- TRBJ1-3 - TRBV5-4 TGTGCCAGCAGCCGCGGGAGTAACTCTGGAAACACCATATATTTT CASSRGSNSGNTIYF
- TRBJ1-2 TRBD1 TRBV4-2 TGTGCCAGCAGCCGAGAACCGGGACAGGGTTTTGACTATGGCTACACCTTC CASSREPGQGFDYGYTF
- TRBJ1-2 - TRBV18 TGTACCAGCTCACCACCGACAGTCGACTATGGCTACACCTTC CTSSPPTVDYGYTF
- TRBJ2-1 - TRBV7-2 TGTGCCAGCAGCTTAGGGGGCAAAAATTTTTACAATGAGCAGTTCTTC CASSLGGKNFYNEQFF
few TRBJ1-5 TRBD1 TRBV6-5 TGTGCCAGCAGTTCCCGACAGGGGGCGAATCAGCCCCAGCATTTT CASSSRQGANQPQHF
- TRBJ2-1 TRBD2 TRBV5-6 TGTGCCAGCAGCTTGGGGCTCGCGGGAGGGCCCAGGAGGAATGAGCAGTTCTTC CASSLGLAGGPRRNEQFF
- TRBJ2-3 TRBD2 TRBV5-1 TGCGCCAGCAGCTTGAATCAGCGGGGGGTCACAGATACGCAGTATTTT CASSLNQRGVTDTQYF
- TRBJ2-2 - TRBV11-3 TGTGCCAGCAGCTCCAGGAGGTCAGGGGAGCTGTTTTTT CASSSRRSGELFF
- TRBJ1-5 - TRBV19 TGTGCCAGTAGTGGAGGGGGCAATCAGCCCCAGCATTTT CASSGGGNQPQHF
- TRBJ2-7 - TRBV20-1 TGCAGTGCTAGTTCGAGAGGGAACGAGCAGTACTTC CSASSRGNEQYF
- TRBJ2-7 TRBD1 TRBV13 TGTGCCAGCAGCTCCGGGACAGGGTCCTACGAGCAGTACTTC CASSSGTGSYEQYF